One and the same sample provided the 5 T cell receptor beta chains below, sequenced in a study of T cell changes during pregnancy in multiple sclerosis. Produced via immunoSEQ multiplex PCR; TCRdb's table is partial and in-frame only. Of roughly 100,000 clones in the sample, roughly 90% were seen once. This sample comprised peripheral blood, obtained after pregnancy. The receptors here all came from a female donor with multiple sclerosis, enrolled in a pregnancy study.

V gene TRBV27 combines with J gene TRBJ2-2; D is undetermined. CDR1 and CDR2 from the germline V gene are MNHEY and SMNVEV (reference sequence). The ends were cut back, 2 bases at V and 5 bases at J, with 6 bases in the middle. The CDR3 totals 13 residues. The CDR3 protein is CASSLVQTGELFF. DNA for the CDR3: TGTGCCAGCAGTTTAGTCCAGACCGGGGAGCTGTTTTTT.

V and J are TRBV9 and TRBJ2-7; D perhaps matches TRBD1 (6 bases). V lost 0 bases to trimming and J lost 4 bases, with 11 bases between them. Germline V gene data show CDR1 as SGDLS and CDR2 as YYNGEE. This CDR3 is 14 amino acids long. The CDR3 loop reads CASSVGTGRYEQYF. The CDR3 DNA reads as TGTGCCAGCAGCGTAGGTACAGGGCGTTACGAGCAGTACTTC.

The V call is TRBV9, the J call TRBJ2-2; TRBD2 matches 9 bases. With V trimmed by 2 bases and J by 2 bases, 1 base remained unmatched. The CDR3 sequence is 15 residues long. Germline CDR1 reads SGDLS; CDR2 reads YYNGEE. The CDR3 spells CASSVTSGNTGELFF. CDR3 DNA: TGTGCCAGCAGCGTGACTAGCGGTAACACCGGGGAGCTGTTTTTT.

The J gene is TRBJ2-3, the V gene TRBV9; TRBD2 might be the D (6 bases). Between the trimmed V and J ends, which lost 4 bases and 2 bases, there was a span of 20 bases. This CDR3 spans 17 amino acids. Per the germline V gene, CDR1 is SGDLS and CDR2 is YYNGEE. CDR3 in amino acids: CASSPHPRDWSTDTQYF. CDR3 coding DNA: TGTGCCAGCAGCCCCCACCCACGGGACTGGTCCACAGATACGCAGTATTTT.

This chain joins TRBV5-1 and TRBJ2-3; 9 nucleotides agree with TRBD1. This CDR3 region has 18 residues. Germline V gives CDR1 SGHRS, CDR2 YFSETQ. The J segment lost 3 bases and the V segment lost 0 bases, leaving 11 bases of the junction unmatched. Written as DNA, the CDR3 is TGCGCCAGCAGCTTGGGACAGGGGGGATCAAGACCGACAGATACGCAGTATTTT. Its translation: CASSLGQGGSRPTDTQYF.